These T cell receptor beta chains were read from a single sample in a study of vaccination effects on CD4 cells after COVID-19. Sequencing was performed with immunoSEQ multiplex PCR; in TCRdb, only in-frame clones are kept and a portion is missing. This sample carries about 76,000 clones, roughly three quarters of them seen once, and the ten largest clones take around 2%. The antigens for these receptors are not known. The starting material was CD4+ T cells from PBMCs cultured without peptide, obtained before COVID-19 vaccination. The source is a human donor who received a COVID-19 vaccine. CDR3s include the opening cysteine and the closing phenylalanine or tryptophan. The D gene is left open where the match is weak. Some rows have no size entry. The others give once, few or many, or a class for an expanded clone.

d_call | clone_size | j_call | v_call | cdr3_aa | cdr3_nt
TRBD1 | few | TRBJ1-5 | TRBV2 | CASTDRDGNQPQHF | TGTGCCAGCACCGACAGGGACGGCAATCAGCCCCAGCATTTT
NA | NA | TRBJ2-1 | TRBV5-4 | CASSLAVGRGSYNEQFF | TGTGCCAGCAGCTTGGCCGTTGGCAGGGGTTCCTACAATGAGCAGTTCTTC
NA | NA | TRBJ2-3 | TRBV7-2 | CASSLADTQYF | TGTGCCAGCAGCTTGGCGGATACGCAGTATTTT
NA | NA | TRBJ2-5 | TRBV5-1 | CASSPDSPMETQYF | TGCGCCAGCAGCCCGGACAGCCCAATGGAGACCCAGTACTTC
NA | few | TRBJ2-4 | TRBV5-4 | CASSLWQAKNIQYF | TGTGCCAGCAGCTTGTGGCAGGCAAAAAACATTCAGTACTTC
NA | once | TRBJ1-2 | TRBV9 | CASTTAQGSRGYTF | TGTGCCAGCACCACTGCCCAGGGTTCTAGAGGCTACACCTTC
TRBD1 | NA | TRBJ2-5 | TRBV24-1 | CATSDPGQGSRFQETQYF | TGTGCCACCAGTGACCCTGGACAGGGCTCGAGGTTCCAAGAGACCCAGTACTTC
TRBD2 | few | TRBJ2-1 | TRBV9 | CASSVQAGTYNEQFF | TGTGCCAGCAGCGTACAAGCGGGGACCTACAATGAGCAGTTCTTC
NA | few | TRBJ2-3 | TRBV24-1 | CATSDSGGSTDTQYF | TGTGCCACCAGTGATTCCGGGGGTAGCACAGATACGCAGTATTTT
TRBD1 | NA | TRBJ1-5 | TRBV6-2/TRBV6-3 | CASSYAPGQLNSNQPQHF | TGTGCCAGCAGTTACGCCCCGGGACAGTTGAATAGCAATCAGCCCCAGCATTTT
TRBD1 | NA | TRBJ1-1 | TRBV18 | CASSPRQGLGTEAFF | TGTGCCAGCTCACCGAGACAGGGGTTAGGCACTGAAGCTTTCTTT
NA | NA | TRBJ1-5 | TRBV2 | CPKGAGAQGKGNQPQHF | TGTCCCAAGGGCGCAGGGGCACAAGGGAAGGGCAATCAGCCCCAGCATTTT
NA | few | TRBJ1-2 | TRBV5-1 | CASSVGASYGYTF | TGCGCCAGCAGCGTAGGGGCGAGCTATGGCTACACCTTC
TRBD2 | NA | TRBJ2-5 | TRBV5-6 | CASSVVSGTSFLQTQYF | TGTGCCAGCAGCGTAGTCTCCGGGACTAGCTTTTTGCAGACCCAGTACTTC
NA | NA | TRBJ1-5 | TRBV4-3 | CASSQAWQVNQPQHF | TGCGCCAGCAGCCAAGCATGGCAGGTCAATCAGCCCCAGCATTTT
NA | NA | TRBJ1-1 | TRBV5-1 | CASSLAAGRVGTEAFF | TGCGCCAGCAGCTTGGCCGCCGGCAGGGTGGGCACTGAAGCTTTCTTT
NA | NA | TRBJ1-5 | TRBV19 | CASSSDSISNQPQHF | TGTGCCAGTAGCTCCGACTCCATCTCCAATCAGCCCCAGCATTTT
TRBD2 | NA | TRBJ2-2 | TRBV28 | CASRTPSGGAGELFF | TGTGCCAGCAGGACCCCTAGCGGGGGGGCCGGGGAGCTGTTTTTT
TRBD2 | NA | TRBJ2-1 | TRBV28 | CASSLGLAFGGIYNEQFF | TGTGCCAGCAGTTTGGGACTAGCATTCGGGGGGATTTACAATGAGCAGTTCTTC
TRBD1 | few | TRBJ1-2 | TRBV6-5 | CASRQGAYYGYTF | TGTGCCAGCAGACAGGGGGCTTACTATGGCTACACCTTC
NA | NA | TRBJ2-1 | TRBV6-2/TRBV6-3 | CASSYSAISYNEQFF | TGTGCCAGCAGTTACTCGGCTATTTCCTACAATGAGCAGTTCTTC
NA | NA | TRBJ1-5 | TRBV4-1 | CASSQDRRGVWPQHF | TGCGCCAGCAGCCAAGACCGCCGGGGGGTTTGGCCCCAGCATTTT
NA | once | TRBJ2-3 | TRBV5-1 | CASSLQTDTQYF | TGCGCCAGCAGCCTACAAACAGATACGCAGTATTTT